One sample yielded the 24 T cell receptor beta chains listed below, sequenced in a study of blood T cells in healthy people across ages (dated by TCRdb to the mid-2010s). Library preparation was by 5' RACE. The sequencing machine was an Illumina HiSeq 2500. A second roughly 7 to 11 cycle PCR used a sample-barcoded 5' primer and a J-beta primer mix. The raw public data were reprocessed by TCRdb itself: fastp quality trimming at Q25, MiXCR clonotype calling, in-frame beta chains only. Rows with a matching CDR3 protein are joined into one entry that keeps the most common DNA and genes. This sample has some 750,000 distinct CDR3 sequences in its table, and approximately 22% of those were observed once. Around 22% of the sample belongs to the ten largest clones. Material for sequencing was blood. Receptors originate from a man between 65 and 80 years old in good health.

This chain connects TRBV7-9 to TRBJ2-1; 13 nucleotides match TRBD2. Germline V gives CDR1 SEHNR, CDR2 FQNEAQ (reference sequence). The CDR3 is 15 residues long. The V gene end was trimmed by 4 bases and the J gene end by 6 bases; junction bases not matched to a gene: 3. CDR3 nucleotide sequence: TGTGCCAGCAGCTCGACTAGCGGGGGGTTCAATGAGCAGTTCTTC. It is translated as CASSSTSGGFNEQFF.

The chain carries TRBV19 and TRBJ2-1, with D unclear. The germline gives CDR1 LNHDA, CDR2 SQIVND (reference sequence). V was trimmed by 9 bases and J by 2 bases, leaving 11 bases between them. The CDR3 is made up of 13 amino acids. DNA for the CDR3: TGTGCCAGCTCGAGTTATACCTACAATGAGCAGTTCTTC. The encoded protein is CASSSYTYNEQFF.

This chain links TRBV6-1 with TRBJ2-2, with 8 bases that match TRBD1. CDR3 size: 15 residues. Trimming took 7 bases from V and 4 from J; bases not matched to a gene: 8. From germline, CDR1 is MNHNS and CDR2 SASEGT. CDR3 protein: CASKSQGASTGELFF. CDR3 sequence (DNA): TGTGCCAGCAAAAGCCAGGGGGCTAGCACCGGGGAGCTGTTTTTT.

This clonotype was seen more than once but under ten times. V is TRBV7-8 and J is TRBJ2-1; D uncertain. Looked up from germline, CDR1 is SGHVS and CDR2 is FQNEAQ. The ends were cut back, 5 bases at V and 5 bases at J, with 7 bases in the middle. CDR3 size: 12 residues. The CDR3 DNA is TGTGCCAGCAGCGACCCAAACAATGAGCAGTTCTTC. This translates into CASSDPNNEQFF. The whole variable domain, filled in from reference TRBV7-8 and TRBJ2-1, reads GAGVSQSPRYKVAKRGQDVALRCDPISGHVSLFWYQQALGQGPEFLTYFQNEAQLDKSGLPSDRFFAERPEGSVSTLKIQRTQQEDSAVYLCASSDPNNEQFFGPGTRLTVL.

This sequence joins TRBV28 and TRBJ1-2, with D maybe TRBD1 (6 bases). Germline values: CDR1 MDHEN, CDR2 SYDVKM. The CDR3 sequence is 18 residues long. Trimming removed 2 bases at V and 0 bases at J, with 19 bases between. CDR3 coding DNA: TGTGCCAGCAGTTTACAGAGGCAGGGGCCGTTAGCTAACTATGGCTACACCTTC. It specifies CASSLQRQGPLANYGYTF.

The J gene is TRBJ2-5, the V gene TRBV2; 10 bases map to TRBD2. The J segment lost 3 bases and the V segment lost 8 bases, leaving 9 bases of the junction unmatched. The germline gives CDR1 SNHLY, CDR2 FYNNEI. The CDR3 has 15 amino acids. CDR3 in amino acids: CASVRGGLAEETQYF. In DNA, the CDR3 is TGTGCCAGCGTTAGAGGCGGACTAGCGGAAGAGACCCAGTACTTC.

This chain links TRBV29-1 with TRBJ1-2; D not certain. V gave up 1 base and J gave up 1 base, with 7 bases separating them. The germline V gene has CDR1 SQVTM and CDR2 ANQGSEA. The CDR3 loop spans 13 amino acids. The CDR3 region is CSVEGDGNYGYTF. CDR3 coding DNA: TGCAGCGTTGAAGGCGACGGTAACTATGGCTACACCTTC.

This CDR3 is CASSRGDKTNTEAFF. The DNA for the CDR3 is TGTGCCAGCAGTCGAGGGGACAAAACGAACACTGAAGCTTTCTTT. The chain combines TRBV6-5 with TRBJ1-1; a possible D gene is TRBD1 (6 bases). CDR1 and CDR2 from the germline V gene are MNHEY and SVGAGI. The CDR3 is 15 amino acids. V lost 5 bases, J lost 1 base, and 14 bases lay in between.

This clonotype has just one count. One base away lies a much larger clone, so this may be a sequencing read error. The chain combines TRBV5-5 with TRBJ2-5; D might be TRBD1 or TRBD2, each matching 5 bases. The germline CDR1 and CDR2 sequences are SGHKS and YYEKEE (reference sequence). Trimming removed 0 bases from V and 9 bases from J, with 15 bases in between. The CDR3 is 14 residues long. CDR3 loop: CASSLGAGKEAQYF. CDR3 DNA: TGTGCCAGCAGCTTGGGGGCAGGGAAGGAGGCCCAGTACTTC.

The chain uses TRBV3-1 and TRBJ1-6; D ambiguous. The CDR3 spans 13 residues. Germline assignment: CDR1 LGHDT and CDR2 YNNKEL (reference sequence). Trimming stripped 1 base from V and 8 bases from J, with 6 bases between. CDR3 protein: CASSQARDSPLHF. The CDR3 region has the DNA TGTGCCAGCAGCCAAGCCCGTGATTCACCCCTCCACTTT.

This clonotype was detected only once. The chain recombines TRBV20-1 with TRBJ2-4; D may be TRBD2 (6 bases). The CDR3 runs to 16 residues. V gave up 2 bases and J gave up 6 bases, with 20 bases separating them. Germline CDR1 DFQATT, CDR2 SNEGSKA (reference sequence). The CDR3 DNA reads TGCAGTGCTAGACCCTCTGGGCGGGGCCAGGGAAACATTCAGTACTTC. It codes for CSARPSGRGQGNIQYF.

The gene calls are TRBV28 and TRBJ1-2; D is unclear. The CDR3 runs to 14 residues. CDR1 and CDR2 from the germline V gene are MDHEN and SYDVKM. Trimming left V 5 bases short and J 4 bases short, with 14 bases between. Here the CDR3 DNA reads TGTGCCAGCAGTGGTAGGGAAAGAGCCTATGGCTACACCTTC. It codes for CASSGRERAYGYTF.

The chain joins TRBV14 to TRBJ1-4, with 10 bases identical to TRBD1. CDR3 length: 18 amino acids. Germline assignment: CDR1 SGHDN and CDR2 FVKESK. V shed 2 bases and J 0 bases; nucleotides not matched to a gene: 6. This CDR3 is CASSQYMGQGTTNEKLFF. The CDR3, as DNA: TGTGCCAGCAGCCAATATATGGGACAGGGGACAACTAATGAAAAACTGTTTTTT.

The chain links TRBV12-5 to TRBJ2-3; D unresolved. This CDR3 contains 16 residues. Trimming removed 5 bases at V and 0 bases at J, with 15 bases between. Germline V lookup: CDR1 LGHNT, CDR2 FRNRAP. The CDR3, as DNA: TGTGCTAGTGGTGGCCCGCTGGGCGCGAGCACAGATACGCAGTATTTT. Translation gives CASGGPLGASTDTQYF.

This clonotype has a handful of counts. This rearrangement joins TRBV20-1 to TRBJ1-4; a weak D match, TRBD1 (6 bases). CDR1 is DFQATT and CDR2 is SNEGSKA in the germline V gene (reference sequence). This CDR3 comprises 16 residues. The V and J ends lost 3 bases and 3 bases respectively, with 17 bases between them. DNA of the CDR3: TGCAGTGCTAGTTCGAAAGCCAGGGGACCTAATGAAAAACTGTTTTTT. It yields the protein CSASSKARGPNEKLFF.

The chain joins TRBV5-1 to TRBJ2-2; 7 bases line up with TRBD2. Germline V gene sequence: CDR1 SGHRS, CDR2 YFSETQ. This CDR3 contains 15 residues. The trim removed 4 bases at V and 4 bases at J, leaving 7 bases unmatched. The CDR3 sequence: CASSRAGVITGELFF. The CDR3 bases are TGCGCCAGCAGCCGGGCGGGAGTGATCACCGGGGAGCTGTTTTTT.

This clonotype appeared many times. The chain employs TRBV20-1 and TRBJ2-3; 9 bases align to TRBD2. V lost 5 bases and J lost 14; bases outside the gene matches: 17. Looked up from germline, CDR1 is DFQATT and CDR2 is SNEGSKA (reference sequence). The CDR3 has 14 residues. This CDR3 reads CSARTSALDLSMYF. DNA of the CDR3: TGCAGTGCTCGGACTAGCGCGCTCGACCTCAGCATGTATTTT.

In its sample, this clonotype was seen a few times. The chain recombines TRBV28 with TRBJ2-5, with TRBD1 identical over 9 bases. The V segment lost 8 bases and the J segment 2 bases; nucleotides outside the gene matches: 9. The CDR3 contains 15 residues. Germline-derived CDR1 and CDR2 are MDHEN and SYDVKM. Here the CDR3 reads CASLPPGQGQETQYF. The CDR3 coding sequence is TGTGCCAGCCTACCCCCGGGACAGGGACAAGAGACCCAGTACTTC.

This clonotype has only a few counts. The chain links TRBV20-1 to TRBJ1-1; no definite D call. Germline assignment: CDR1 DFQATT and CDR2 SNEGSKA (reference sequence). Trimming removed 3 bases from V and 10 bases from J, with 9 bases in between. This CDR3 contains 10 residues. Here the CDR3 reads CSASTPRAFF. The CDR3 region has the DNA TGCAGTGCTAGTACACCCCGAGCTTTCTTT.

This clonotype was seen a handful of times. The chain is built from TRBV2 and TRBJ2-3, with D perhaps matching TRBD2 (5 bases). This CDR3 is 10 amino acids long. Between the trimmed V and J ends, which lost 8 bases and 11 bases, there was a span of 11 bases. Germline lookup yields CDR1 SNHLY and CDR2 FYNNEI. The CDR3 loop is CASEASQQYF. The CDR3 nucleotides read TGTGCCAGCGAGGCTAGCCAGCAGTATTTT. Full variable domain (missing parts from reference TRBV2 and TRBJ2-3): EPEVTQTPSHQVTQMGQEVILRCVPISNHLYFYWYRQILGQKVEFLVSFYNNEISEKSEIFDDQFSVERPDGSNFTLKIRSTKLEDSAMYFCASEASQQYFGPGTRLTVL.

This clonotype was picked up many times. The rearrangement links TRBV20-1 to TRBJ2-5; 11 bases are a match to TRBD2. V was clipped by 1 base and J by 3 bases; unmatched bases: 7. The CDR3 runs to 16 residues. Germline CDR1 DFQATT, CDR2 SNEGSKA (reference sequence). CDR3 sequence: CSARAPGLAVKETQYF. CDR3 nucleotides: TGCAGTGCTAGAGCCCCGGGACTAGCGGTAAAAGAGACCCAGTACTTC.

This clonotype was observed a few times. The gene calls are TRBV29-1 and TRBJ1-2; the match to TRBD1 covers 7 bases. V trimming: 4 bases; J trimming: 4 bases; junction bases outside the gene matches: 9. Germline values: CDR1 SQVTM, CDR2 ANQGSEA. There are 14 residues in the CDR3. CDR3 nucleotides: TGCAGCGTTGGAGAAAGCAGGGGGAGCTATGGCTACACCTTC. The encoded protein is CSVGESRGSYGYTF.

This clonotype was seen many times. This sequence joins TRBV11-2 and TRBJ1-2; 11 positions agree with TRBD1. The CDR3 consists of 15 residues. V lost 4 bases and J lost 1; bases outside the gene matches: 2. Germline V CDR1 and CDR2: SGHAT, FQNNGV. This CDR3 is CASSSDRGRNYGYTF. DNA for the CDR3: TGTGCCAGCAGCTCGGACAGGGGGCGTAACTATGGCTACACCTTC.

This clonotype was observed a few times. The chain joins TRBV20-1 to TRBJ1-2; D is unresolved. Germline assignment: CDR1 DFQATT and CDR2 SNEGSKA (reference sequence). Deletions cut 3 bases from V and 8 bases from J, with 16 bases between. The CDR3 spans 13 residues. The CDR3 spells CSASGLLPGGYTF. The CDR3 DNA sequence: TGCAGTGCTAGTGGACTCCTCCCTGGGGGCTACACCTTC.